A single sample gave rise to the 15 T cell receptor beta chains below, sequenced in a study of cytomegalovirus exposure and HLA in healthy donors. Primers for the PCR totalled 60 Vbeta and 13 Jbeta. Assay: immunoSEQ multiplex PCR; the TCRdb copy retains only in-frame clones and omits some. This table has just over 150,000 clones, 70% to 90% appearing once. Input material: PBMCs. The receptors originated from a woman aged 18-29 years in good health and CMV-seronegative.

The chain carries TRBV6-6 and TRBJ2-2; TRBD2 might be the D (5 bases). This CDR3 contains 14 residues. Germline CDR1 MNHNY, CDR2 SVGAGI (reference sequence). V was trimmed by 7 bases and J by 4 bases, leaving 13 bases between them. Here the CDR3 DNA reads TGTGCCAGCATTAAACTAGAAGGCACCGGGGAGCTGTTTTTT. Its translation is CASIKLEGTGELFF.

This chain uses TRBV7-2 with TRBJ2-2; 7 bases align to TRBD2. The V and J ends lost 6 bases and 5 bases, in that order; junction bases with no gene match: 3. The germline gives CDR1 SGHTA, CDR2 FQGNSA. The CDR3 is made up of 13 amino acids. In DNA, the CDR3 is TGTGCCAGCAGATGGGGGGGTACCGGGGAGCTGTTTTTT. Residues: CASRWGGTGELFF.

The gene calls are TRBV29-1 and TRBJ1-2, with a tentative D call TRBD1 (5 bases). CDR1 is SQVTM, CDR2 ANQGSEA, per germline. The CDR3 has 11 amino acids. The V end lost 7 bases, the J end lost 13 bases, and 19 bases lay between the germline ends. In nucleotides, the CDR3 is TGCAGCGCCGGGGACGGGGGATGGTTCACCTTC. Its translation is CSAGDGGWFTF.

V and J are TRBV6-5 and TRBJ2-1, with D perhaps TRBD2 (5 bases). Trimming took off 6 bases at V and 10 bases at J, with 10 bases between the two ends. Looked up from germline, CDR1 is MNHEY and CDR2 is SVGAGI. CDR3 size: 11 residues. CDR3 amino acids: CASSQTGEQFF. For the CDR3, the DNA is TGTGCCAGCAGCCAGACGGGGGAGCAGTTCTTC.

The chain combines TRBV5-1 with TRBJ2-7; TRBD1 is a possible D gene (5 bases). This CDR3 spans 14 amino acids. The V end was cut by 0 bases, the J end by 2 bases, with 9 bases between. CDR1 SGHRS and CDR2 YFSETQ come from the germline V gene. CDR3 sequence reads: CASSLGTIPYEQYF. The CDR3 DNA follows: TGCGCCAGCAGCTTGGGGACAATCCCCTACGAGCAGTACTTC. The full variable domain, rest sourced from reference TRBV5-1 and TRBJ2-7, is KAGVTQTPRYLIKTRGQQVTLSCSPISGHRSVSWYQQTPGQGLQFLFEYFSETQRNKGNFPGRFSGRQFSNSRSEMNVSTLELGDSALYLCASSLGTIPYEQYFGPGTRLTVT.

The CDR3 spells CASSVAGGSNQPQHF. The DNA of the CDR3 is TGTGCCAGCAGCGTAGCAGGGGGCAGCAATCAGCCCCAGCATTTT. The genes are TRBV9 and TRBJ1-5; 8 positions match TRBD1. Germline CDR1 is SGDLS and CDR2 is YYNGEE. The CDR3 contains 15 residues. V was clipped by 0 bases and J by 1 base; unmatched bases: 0.

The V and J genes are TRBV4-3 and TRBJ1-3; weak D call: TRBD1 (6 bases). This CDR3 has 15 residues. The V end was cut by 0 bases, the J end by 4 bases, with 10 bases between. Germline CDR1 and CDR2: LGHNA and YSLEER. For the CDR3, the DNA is TGCGCCAGCAGCCAAGACAGGGGACGGGGAAACACCATATATTTT. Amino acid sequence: CASSQDRGRGNTIYF.

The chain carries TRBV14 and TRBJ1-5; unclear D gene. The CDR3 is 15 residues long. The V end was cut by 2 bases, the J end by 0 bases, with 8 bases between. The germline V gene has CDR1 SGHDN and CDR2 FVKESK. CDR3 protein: CASSQRGNSNQPQHF. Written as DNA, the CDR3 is TGTGCCAGCAGCCAACGAGGGAATAGCAATCAGCCCCAGCATTTT.

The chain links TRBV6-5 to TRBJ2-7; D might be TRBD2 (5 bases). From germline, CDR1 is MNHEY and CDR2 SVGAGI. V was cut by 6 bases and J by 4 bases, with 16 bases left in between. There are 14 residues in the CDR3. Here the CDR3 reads CASRHRTPSYEQYF. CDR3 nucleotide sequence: TGTGCCAGCAGACACCGGACTCCATCGTACGAGCAGTACTTC.

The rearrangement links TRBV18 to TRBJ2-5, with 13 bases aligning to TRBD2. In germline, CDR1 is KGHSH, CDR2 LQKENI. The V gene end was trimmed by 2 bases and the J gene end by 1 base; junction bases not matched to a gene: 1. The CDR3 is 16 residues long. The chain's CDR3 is CASSPRTSGGQETQYF. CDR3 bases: TGTGCCAGCTCACCAAGGACTAGCGGGGGCCAAGAGACCCAGTACTTC.

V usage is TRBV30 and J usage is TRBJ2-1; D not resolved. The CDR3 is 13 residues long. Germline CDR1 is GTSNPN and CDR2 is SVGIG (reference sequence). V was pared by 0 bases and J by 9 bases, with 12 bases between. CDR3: CAWSVGQVSEQFF. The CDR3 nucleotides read TGTGCCTGGAGTGTGGGTCAGGTCAGTGAGCAGTTCTTC.

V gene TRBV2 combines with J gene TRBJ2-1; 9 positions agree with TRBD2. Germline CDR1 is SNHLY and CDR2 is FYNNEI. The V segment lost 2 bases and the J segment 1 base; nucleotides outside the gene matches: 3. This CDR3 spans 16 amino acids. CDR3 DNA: TGTGCCAGCAGTGAACCCCTAGCGGGGTCCTACAATGAGCAGTTCTTC. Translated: CASSEPLAGSYNEQFF.

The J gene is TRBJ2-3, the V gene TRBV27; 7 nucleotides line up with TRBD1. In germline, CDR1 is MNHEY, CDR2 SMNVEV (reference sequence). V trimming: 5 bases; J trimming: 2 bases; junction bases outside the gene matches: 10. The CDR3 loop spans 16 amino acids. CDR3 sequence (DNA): TGTGCCAGCAGTCCCCTACAGGGGACCGACACAGATACGCAGTATTTT. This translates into CASSPLQGTDTDTQYF.

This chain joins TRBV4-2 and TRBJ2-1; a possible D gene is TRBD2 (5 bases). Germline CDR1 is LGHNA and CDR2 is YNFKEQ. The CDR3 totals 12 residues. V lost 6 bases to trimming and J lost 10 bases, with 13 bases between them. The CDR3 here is CASRQRAGEQFF. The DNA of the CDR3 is TGTGCCAGCAGGCAGAGGGCGGGCGAGCAGTTCTTC.

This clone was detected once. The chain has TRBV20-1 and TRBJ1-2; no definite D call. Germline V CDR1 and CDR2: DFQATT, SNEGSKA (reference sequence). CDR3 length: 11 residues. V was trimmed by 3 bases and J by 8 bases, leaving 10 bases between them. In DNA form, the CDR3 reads TGCAGTGCTAGGATCCGGGAGGGCTACACCTTC. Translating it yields CSARIREGYTF.